Listed below are T cell receptor beta chains from one sample, sequenced in a study of PD-L1 blockade in urothelial cancer. Sequencing was performed with immunoSEQ multiplex PCR; in TCRdb, only in-frame clones are kept and a portion is missing. The sample consists of about 91,000 clones, 90% of them appearing once. Source: PBMCs, taken around atezolizumab (anti-PD-L1) treatment. Every receptor here comes from a man aged 55 to 70 with urothelial cancer. The CDR3 runs from the conserved cysteine through the conserved F or W. The D gene is left open where the match is weak. Expanded clones get a size class; other rows say once, few or many, or leave the size out.

clone size | D gene | J gene | V gene | CDR3 protein | CDR3 DNA
NA | NA | TRBJ2-7 | TRBV5-4 | CASSSPGVGDEQYF | TGTGCCAGCAGCTCCCCGGGAGTGGGAGACGAGCAGTACTTC
NA | TRBD2 | TRBJ2-1 | TRBV4-3 | CASSQGGGLEQFF | TGCGCCAGCAGCCAAGGGGGGGGTCTCGAGCAGTTCTTC
NA | NA | TRBJ1-2 | TRBV11-2 | CASSFRGGYTF | TGTGCCAGCAGCTTCCGGGGTGGCTACACCTTC
NA | TRBD2 | TRBJ2-7 | TRBV28 | CASSPSGRVYEQYF | TGTGCCAGCAGTCCTAGCGGGAGGGTCTACGAGCAGTACTTC
NA | NA | TRBJ2-7 | TRBV9 | CASSVDSTFYEQYF | TGTGCCAGCAGCGTAGATTCGACTTTTTACGAGCAGTACTTC
NA | NA | TRBJ1-1 | TRBV11-3 | CASSLDGKNTEAFF | TGTGCCAGCAGCTTAGACGGGAAGAACACTGAAGCTTTCTTT
NA | NA | TRBJ2-3 | TRBV7-2 | CASSFGSTDTQYF | TGTGCCAGCAGCTTCGGGAGCACAGATACGCAGTATTTT
NA | TRBD2 | TRBJ2-7 | TRBV4-1 | CASSQIIAGEQYF | TGCGCCAGCAGCCAAATAATAGCGGGCGAGCAGTACTTC
NA | TRBD2 | TRBJ2-7 | TRBV5-1 | CASSLAGGLANEQYF | TGCGCCAGCAGCTTGGCCGGTGGACTAGCAAACGAGCAGTACTTC
NA | TRBD1 | TRBJ1-2 | TRBV5-1 | CASSPLILGTGGGYTF | TGCGCCAGCAGCCCCCTCATTTTGGGGACAGGGGGCGGCTACACCTTC
NA | NA | TRBJ2-3 | TRBV29-1 | CSVEGASTDTQYF | TGCAGCGTTGAAGGGGCATCCACAGATACGCAGTATTTT
NA | NA | TRBJ1-3 | TRBV4-1 | CASSLSGSQGGSGNTIYF | TGCGCCAGCAGCCTCTCAGGAAGTCAGGGAGGCTCTGGAAACACCATATATTTT
NA | NA | TRBJ1-6 | TRBV4-1 | CASSQDDRKGSPLHF | TGCGCCAGCAGCCAAGATGACAGGAAGGGTTCACCCCTCCACTTT
NA | TRBD1 | TRBJ1-6 | TRBV6-5 | CASSWDRRPGRLLHF | TGTGCCAGCAGTTGGGACAGGCGACCGGGTCGGCTCCTCCACTTT
NA | TRBD2 | TRBJ2-3 | TRBV4-3 | CASSQEREVTDTQYF | TGCGCCAGCAGCCAGGAGCGGGAGGTGACAGATACGCAGTATTTT
NA | TRBD2 | TRBJ2-5 | TRBV30 | CAWSVWAGGGETQYF | TGTGCCTGGAGTGTTTGGGCGGGGGGAGGAGAGACCCAGTACTTC
NA | TRBD2 | TRBJ2-1 | TRBV11-2 | CASSLLTSGEYSYNEQFF | TGTGCCAGCAGCCTTCTGACTAGCGGGGAATACTCCTACAATGAGCAGTTCTTC
NA | NA | TRBJ1-2 | TRBV6-5 | CASTTGSRDYGYTF | TGTGCCAGCACCACGGGGAGCAGAGACTATGGCTACACCTTC
NA | TRBD1 | TRBJ2-1 | TRBV2 | CASRRDRDLNEQFF | TGTGCCAGCAGGCGGGACAGGGATCTCAATGAGCAGTTCTTC
NA | TRBD1 | TRBJ2-3 | TRBV7-9 | CASSPLPGQGRLWYF | TGTGCCAGCAGCCCCCTCCCGGGACAGGGCCGGTTGTGGTATTTT
NA | TRBD1 | TRBJ2-3 | TRBV7-9 | CASSEQGGSTDTQYF | TGTGCCAGCAGTGAACAGGGGGGAAGCACAGATACGCAGTATTTT
NA | NA | TRBJ1-2 | TRBV5-6 | CASSPSRPSTPNYGYTF | TGTGCCAGCAGCCCTTCTAGGCCTTCAACCCCTAACTATGGCTACACCTTC
NA | TRBD2 | TRBJ2-3 | TRBV4-1 | CASSQDSGAGGNTDTQYF | TGCGCCAGCAGCCAAGATTCGGGGGCGGGGGGTAACACAGATACGCAGTATTTT
NA | NA | TRBJ1-5 | TRBV23-1 | CAGDQPQHF | TGCGCCGGAGATCAGCCCCAGCATTTT
NA | TRBD2 | TRBJ2-7 | TRBV6-5 | CASRTSGRARDEQYF | TGTGCCAGCAGGACTAGCGGGAGGGCCCGTGACGAGCAGTACTTC
NA | NA | TRBJ2-2 | TRBV4-3 | CASSQDRWRPQSELFF | TGCGCCAGCAGCCAAGACCGTTGGCGGCCCCAAAGTGAGCTGTTTTTT
NA | TRBD1 | TRBJ1-3 | TRBV2 | CASRGTGGNTIYF | TGTGCCAGCAGGGGGACAGGTGGAAACACCATATATTTT
once | TRBD1 | TRBJ1-1 | TRBV19 | CASSTGTGYGTEAFF | TGTGCCAGTAGTACTGGGACAGGGTATGGCACTGAAGCTTTCTTT
NA | TRBD2 | TRBJ2-1 | TRBV2 | CASSQDPSGSYYNEQFF | TGTGCCAGCAGCCAAGACCCTAGCGGGAGTTACTACAATGAGCAGTTCTTC
NA | NA | TRBJ1-1 | TRBV29-1 | CSVGSENTEAFF | TGCAGCGTTGGGTCAGAGAACACTGAAGCTTTCTTT
once | NA | TRBJ1-2 | TRBV5-6 | CASSLGGENYGYTF | TGTGCCAGCAGCTTGGGGGGGGAGAACTATGGCTACACCTTC
NA | NA | TRBJ2-5 | TRBV5-1 | CASSSQGGETQYF | TGCGCCAGCAGCAGTCAGGGAGGAGAGACCCAGTACTTC
NA | TRBD2 | TRBJ2-7 | TRBV7-2 | CASSFSGTLSYEQYF | TGTGCCAGCAGCTTTAGCGGGACCCTCTCCTACGAGCAGTACTTC
NA | NA | TRBJ1-5 | TRBV6-1 | CASSEVSYQPQHF | TGTGCCAGCAGTGAAGTTTCATATCAGCCCCAGCATTTT
NA | TRBD1 | TRBJ2-7 | TRBV4-3 | CASSQERDSTTYEQYF | TGCGCCAGCAGCCAAGAGAGGGACAGCACAACCTACGAGCAGTACTTC
once | TRBD2 | TRBJ2-1 | TRBV7-3 | CASSLSPRASGGIYNEQFF | TGTGCCAGCAGCTTATCGCCAAGGGCGAGCGGGGGAATCTACAATGAGCAGTTCTTC
NA | NA | TRBJ2-3 | TRBV6-1 | CASSATDTQYF | TGTGCCAGCAGTGCGACAGATACGCAGTATTTT
NA | NA | TRBJ1-1 | TRBV7-9 | CASTLGRSMNTEAFF | TGTGCCAGCACTTTGGGGAGGAGCATGAACACTGAAGCTTTCTTT
NA | TRBD2 | TRBJ2-5 | TRBV5-1 | CASSVAVAGVGETQYF | TGCGCCAGCAGCGTCGCGGTAGCGGGGGTAGGAGAGACCCAGTACTTC
NA | NA | TRBJ2-1 | TRBV4-3 | CASSQGRAGLNEQFF | TGCGCCAGCAGCCAAGGTAGGGCGGGGCTCAATGAGCAGTTCTTC
NA | NA | TRBJ1-2 | TRBV7-2 | CASSLGGRVYGYTF | TGTGCCAGCAGCTTAGGTGGCAGGGTCTATGGCTACACCTTC
NA | TRBD1 | TRBJ2-7 | TRBV2 | CASSVPRQGVGFYEQYF | TGTGCCAGCAGTGTCCCCCGACAGGGCGTCGGCTTCTACGAGCAGTACTTC
NA | NA | TRBJ1-2 | TRBV7-3 | CASRFRRGPNYGYTF | TGTGCCAGCAGATTTCGGAGGGGTCCCAACTATGGCTACACCTTC
NA | NA | TRBJ2-1 | TRBV9 | CASSVGNNEQFF | TGTGCCAGCAGCGTAGGTAACAATGAGCAGTTCTTC
NA | NA | TRBJ1-1 | TRBV2 | CASSGDTEAFF | TGTGCCAGCAGTGGAGACACTGAAGCTTTCTTT
once | NA | TRBJ1-2 | TRBV28 | CASSLQGGGYTF | TGTGCCAGCAGTTTACAGGGTGGTGGCTACACCTTC
NA | TRBD1 | TRBJ1-1 | TRBV6-5 | CASNRDRGTEAFF | TGTGCCAGCAATCGGGACAGGGGGACTGAAGCTTTCTTT
NA | TRBD1 | TRBJ2-2 | TRBV10-3 | CAISAETGIITGELFF | TGTGCCATCAGTGCCGAGACAGGGATAATAACCGGGGAGCTGTTTTTT
NA | NA | TRBJ1-1 | TRBV6-1 | CASSRRSGNTEAFF | TGTGCCAGCAGTAGACGGAGCGGGAACACTGAAGCTTTCTTT
NA | NA | TRBJ1-4 | TRBV4-1 | CASSQGVFSGATNEKLFF | TGCGCCAGCAGCCAAGGAGTTTTTTCAGGGGCAACTAATGAAAAACTGTTTTTT